This entry lists 9 T cell receptor beta chains sequenced from one sample in a study of shared clonotypes between healthy human individuals. Naive CD8 isolation took CD45RO-negative cells positively selected for CCR7 and excluded terminally differentiated effector memory CD45RA+ cells. Libraries were prepared by immunoSEQ multiplex PCR; TCRdb keeps only in-frame clonotypes and omits some of them. The sample includes around 2,000,000 clones, less than 95% seen only once; the top ten take approximately 1.2%. The sequenced material came from naive CD8+ T cells sorted from blood. The receptors originated from a man younger than 30 in good health.

Notes on this clone: Other DNA sequences from this sample encode an identical CDR3 as well. The chain is built from TRBV7-9 and TRBJ1-2, with a tentative D call TRBD1 (5 bases). The CDR3 is made up of 13 amino acids. The germline V gene has CDR1 SEHNR and CDR2 FQNEAQ (reference sequence). V lost 5 bases and J 3 bases, leaving 10 bases between the germline ends. This CDR3 reads CASSLGTDYGYTF. The CDR3 DNA reads as TGTGCCAGCAGCCTCGGGACCGACTATGGCTACACCTTC.

The chain has TRBV28 and TRBJ2-7, with D tentatively TRBD2 (7 bases). The CDR3 consists of 14 residues. Per the germline V gene, CDR1 is MDHEN and CDR2 is SYDVKM. V lost 5 bases and J lost 2, with 13 bases in between. CDR3 bases: TGTGCCAGCAGTCAGGGGAGCGGGGCCTACGAGCAGTACTTC. Translation gives CASSQGSGAYEQYF.

CDR3 region: CASSQEIKGGRAHEETQYF. The CDR3 DNA reads as TGCGCCAGCAGCCAAGAAATTAAAGGCGGGAGGGCGCACGAAGAGACCCAGTACTTC. The genes are TRBV4-3 and TRBJ2-5; 9 nucleotides agree with TRBD2. Germline V CDR1 and CDR2: LGHNA, YSLEER. The CDR3 has 19 residues. The ends lost 0 bases at V and 3 bases at J; junction bases unmatched: 14.

The CDR3 coding sequence is TGTGCCAGCAGTTACAACAGGGGAATCAATCAGCCCCAGCATTTT. Translation gives CASSYNRGINQPQHF. The chain employs TRBV6-5 and TRBJ1-5; 7 bases map to TRBD1. V lost 2 bases, J lost 3 bases, and 4 bases stayed unmatched. Germline CDR1 and CDR2: MNHEY and SVGAGI. There are 15 residues in the CDR3.

The chain combines TRBV7-9 with TRBJ1-1, with 9 bases matching TRBD1. Trimming cost V 5 bases and J 7 bases; bases outside gene matches: 8. The CDR3 contains 14 residues. CDR1 is SEHNR and CDR2 is FQNEAQ in the germline V gene (reference sequence). Written as DNA, the CDR3 is TGTGCCAGCAGCCCGGGAGGGACAGGGAGTGAAGCTTTCTTT. Its protein is CASSPGGTGSEAFF.

This chain connects TRBV13 to TRBJ2-7, with 7 positions matching TRBD1. The CDR3 length is 15 residues. Germline V gene lookup returns CDR1 PRHDT and CDR2 FYEKMQ (reference sequence). Trimming removed 4 bases from V and 1 base from J; junction bases left unmatched: 7. The CDR3 coding sequence is TGTGCCAGCAGCTCCCCGGGACAGCCATCCTACGAGCAGTACTTC. Residues: CASSSPGQPSYEQYF. Looking up the rest from reference TRBV13 and TRBJ2-7 gives the full variable domain: AAGVIQSPRHLIKEKRETATLKCYPIPRHDTVYWYQQGPGQDPQFLISFYEKMQSDKGSIPDRFSAQQFSDYHSELNMSSLELGDSALYFCASSSPGQPSYEQYFGPGTRLTVT.

This chain uses TRBV7-6 with TRBJ2-7, with D perhaps matching TRBD2 (5 bases). The germline gives CDR1 SGHVS, CDR2 FNYEAQ. The CDR3 extends over 14 amino acids. V dropped 1 base and J dropped 6 bases, with 13 bases sitting between them. Written as DNA, the CDR3 is TGTGCCAGCAGCTTAGAAGCGGAGAAGGGCGAGCAGTACTTC. Its protein is CASSLEAEKGEQYF.

V is TRBV13 and J is TRBJ2-7; TRBD2 matches at 9 bases. Per germline, CDR1 PRHDT and CDR2 FYEKMQ (reference sequence). The CDR3 consists of 15 residues. V trimming: 2 bases; J trimming: 3 bases; junction bases outside the gene matches: 5. CDR3 in amino acids: CASSLRASGNYEQYF. CDR3 nucleotides: TGTGCCAGCAGCTTAAGGGCTAGCGGGAACTACGAGCAGTACTTC.

V and J are TRBV30 and TRBJ2-1, with D tentatively TRBD1 (5 bases). The germline gives CDR1 GTSNPN, CDR2 SVGIG (reference sequence). V was trimmed by 7 bases and J by 1 base, leaving 11 bases between them. This CDR3 contains 13 residues. CDR3 loop: CASERQSYNEQFF. The CDR3 nucleotides are TGTGCCTCAGAACGACAGTCCTACAATGAGCAGTTCTTC.